The 25 T cell receptor beta chains listed next were all sequenced from one sample in a study of cytomegalovirus exposure and HLA in healthy donors (dated by TCRdb to 2016 to 2017). Library method: the immunoSEQ multiplex PCR assay. A mixture of 60 forward primers for TCR Vbeta segments and 13 reverse primers for TCR Jbeta segments was used in the multiplex PCR. TCRdb provides this immuneACCESS table in a form limited to in-frame rearrangements. Some clones are lacking; in checked studies, under half of them reflect an unresolved V gene, and why the rest are absent is not known. The sample data list about 140,000 clones, and over 65% of these were observed just once. The ten largest account for 1.6% of the sample. The sample consisted of PBMCs. These receptors were collected from a woman in her twenties or thirties in good health and CMV-seronegative.

This clone came up a few times. V is TRBV6-1 and J is TRBJ2-2; 8 bases match TRBD1. Trimming cost V 8 bases and J 10 bases; bases outside gene matches: 12. The CDR3 loop spans 14 amino acids. The germline V gene has CDR1 MNHNS and CDR2 SASEGT. CDR3 loop: CASLQDRATPELFF. CDR3 bases: TGTGCCAGCCTTCAGGACAGGGCGACACCGGAGCTGTTTTTT.

The V and J genes are TRBV18 and TRBJ2-3; 12 bases fit TRBD2. V lost 5 bases, J lost 2 bases, and 5 bases stayed unmatched. CDR3 length equals 16 residues. The germline gives CDR1 KGHSH, CDR2 LQKENI. The CDR3 loop is CASSSLAGGSTDTQYF. The CDR3 DNA follows: TGTGCCAGCTCATCGCTAGCGGGAGGGTCCACAGATACGCAGTATTTT.

In its sample, this clone was seen a few times. Other DNA sequences in the sample encode the same CDR3. The CDR3 region has the DNA TGTGCCAGTAGTCGCGGGGCAAGCACAGATACGCAGTATTTT. This codes for CASSRGASTDTQYF. This chain links TRBV19 with TRBJ2-3, with a weak D call TRBD2 (6 bases). This CDR3 comprises 14 residues. V was trimmed by 5 bases and J by 0 bases, leaving 9 bases between them. Germline V lookup: CDR1 LNHDA, CDR2 SQIVND (reference sequence).

The rearrangement uses TRBV11-2 and TRBJ1-1; 7 bases match TRBD1. The CDR3 spans 16 residues. V lost 5 bases and J lost 0; bases outside the gene matches: 9. Germline values: CDR1 SGHAT, CDR2 FQNNGV. The DNA for the CDR3 is TGTGCCAGCAGCCGGAGGCCAGGGGGGCTGAACACTGAAGCTTTCTTT. Protein product: CASSRRPGGLNTEAFF.

The chain uses TRBV6-5 and TRBJ1-4; TRBD1 agrees at 8 bases. Germline values: CDR1 MNHEY, CDR2 SVGAGI. The CDR3 extends over 15 amino acids. Trimming removed 5 bases from V and 9 bases from J; junction bases left unmatched: 11. CDR3 in DNA: TGTGCCAGCAGTATACAGGGGGGGGCCGGACAAAAACTGTTTTTT. It is translated as CASSIQGGAGQKLFF.

V gene TRBV7-2 combines with J gene TRBJ2-3; TRBD2 might be the D (6 bases). The length of the CDR3 is 15 residues. Germline V CDR1 and CDR2: SGHTA, FQGNSA. Trimming took off 7 bases at V and 0 bases at J, with 14 bases between the two ends. CDR3 sequence: CASTLMGGSTDTQYF. CDR3 nucleotide sequence: TGTGCCAGCACCCTCATGGGGGGTAGCACAGATACGCAGTATTTT.

The chain combines TRBV11-1 with TRBJ1-1, with D perhaps matching TRBD1 (5 bases). Trimming took 5 bases from V and 3 from J, leaving 16 bases between them. The germline V gene encodes CDR1 SGHAT and CDR2 FQDESV (reference sequence). CDR3 length: 15 amino acids. CDR3 DNA sequence: TGTGCCAGCAGCACCCGGGCAGGGAGGGACACTGAAGCTTTCTTT. This translates into CASSTRAGRDTEAFF.

CDR3 coding DNA: TGCGCCAGCAGCTCTGATCTGGGGCTAGCGGGAGCTCGCGAGCAGTACTTC. Translated, it gives CASSSDLGLAGAREQYF. The chain recombines TRBV5-1 with TRBJ2-7, with 10 bases lining up with TRBD2. Germline V lookup: CDR1 SGHRS, CDR2 YFSETQ. This CDR3 spans 17 amino acids. V was pared by 3 bases and J by 6 bases, with 15 bases of the junction left unmatched.

This clone was recorded only once. V and J are TRBV10-3 and TRBJ2-7, with D possibly matching TRBD2 (5 bases). Germline V gene data show CDR1 as ENHRY and CDR2 as SYGVKD. V lost 8 bases and J lost 4, with 9 bases in between. The CDR3 runs 11 residues. The CDR3, as DNA: TGTGCCATCGGACTTGTTTACGAGCAGTACGTC. As protein: CAIGLVYEQYV.

This clone was seen only a few times. This chain connects TRBV6-5 to TRBJ1-2; D is possibly TRBD1 (5 bases). V was trimmed by 6 bases and J by 6 bases, leaving 14 bases between them. Germline V CDR1 and CDR2: MNHEY, SVGAGI. The CDR3 extends over 13 amino acids. The CDR3 is CASSHSGGDGYTF. The CDR3 DNA reads TGTGCCAGCAGCCACTCCGGGGGGGATGGCTACACCTTC.

The J gene is TRBJ2-1, the V gene TRBV4-1; 10 positions match TRBD2. Trimming cost V 1 base and J 0 bases; bases outside gene matches: 12. This CDR3 is 20 amino acids long. In germline, CDR1 is MGHRA, CDR2 YSYEKL. The DNA of the CDR3 is TGCGCCAGCAGCCAAGTTTTGGCTAGCGGGAGCCACACCTCCTACAATGAGCAGTTCTTC. This codes for CASSQVLASGSHTSYNEQFF.

This clone was seen more than once but under ten times. The chain employs TRBV6-1 and TRBJ2-1, with a weak D call TRBD2 (5 bases). CDR1 is MNHNS, CDR2 SASEGT, per germline. CDR3 length equals 12 residues. V dropped 2 bases and J dropped 9 bases, with 8 bases sitting between them. Here the CDR3 DNA reads TGTGCCAGCAGTGAATTTCTAGCTGAGCAGTTCTTC. Translated, it gives CASSEFLAEQFF.

The chain employs TRBV30 and TRBJ1-5; weak D call: TRBD1 (6 bases). V lost 2 bases and J 5 bases, leaving 10 bases between the germline ends. The CDR3 is made up of 13 amino acids. Germline CDR1 GTSNPN, CDR2 SVGIG (reference sequence). CDR3 bases: TGTGCCTGGAGTCTTACAGGGCATCAGCCCCAGCATTTT. Amino acid sequence: CAWSLTGHQPQHF.

CDR3 sequence reads: CASSEMDLRGSPLHF. The DNA for the CDR3 is TGTGCCAGCAGTGAAATGGACCTAAGAGGGTCACCCCTCCACTTT. V usage is TRBV2 and J usage is TRBJ1-6, with unresolved D. Trimming took 2 bases from V and 10 from J, leaving 15 bases between them. This CDR3 comprises 15 residues. Germline CDR1 is SNHLY and CDR2 is FYNNEI.

J is TRBJ2-1 and V is TRBV4-1, with TRBD2 as a possible D gene (5 bases). Germline V gene sequence: CDR1 MGHRA, CDR2 YSYEKL. The CDR3 has 16 amino acids. Trimming removed 1 base at V and 7 bases at J, with 17 bases between. As DNA, the CDR3 is TGCGCCAGCAGCCAAGGGAGAGGGCCGTGGGTGAATGAGCAGTTCTTC. Its protein is CASSQGRGPWVNEQFF.

V and J are TRBV28 and TRBJ2-3; D unresolved. Germline V gene data show CDR1 as MDHEN and CDR2 as SYDVKM. Trimming pared 3 bases from V and 2 bases from J, leaving 3 bases between. The CDR3 runs 12 residues. CDR3 in amino acids: CASSFITDTQYF. CDR3 coding DNA: TGTGCCAGCAGTTTCATCACAGATACGCAGTATTTT.

The chain joins TRBV12-5 to TRBJ1-1, with a tentative D call TRBD1 (6 bases). Germline CDR1 reads LGHNT; CDR2 reads FRNRAP. V gave up 1 base and J gave up 11 bases, with 11 bases separating them. The CDR3 has 12 amino acids. As DNA, the CDR3 is TGTGCTAGTGGTTTGGGGACAGCGAAGGCTTTCTTT. It specifies CASGLGTAKAFF. Using reference TRBV12-5 and TRBJ1-1 for the parts outside the CDR3, the full variable domain is DARVTQTPRHKVTEMGQEVTMRCQPILGHNTVFWYRQTMMQGLELLAYFRNRAPLDDSGMPKDRFSAEMPDATLATLKIQPSEPRDSAVYFCASGLGTAKAFFGQGTRLTVV.

The V gene is TRBV28, the J gene TRBJ1-2; TRBD1 matches at 9 bases. The germline V gene has CDR1 MDHEN and CDR2 SYDVKM. Germline trimming cut 5 bases from V and 8 bases from J; bases unmatched to any gene: 9. CDR3 length: 14 residues. CDR3: CASSLPDRGDGYTF. CDR3 nucleotide sequence: TGTGCCAGCAGTCTCCCGGACAGGGGTGACGGCTACACCTTC.

This clone was picked up a small number of times. In DNA, the CDR3 is TGCGCCAGCAGCTTGCAACAGGGTGAGGGTGAAAAACTGTTTTTT. The encoded protein is CASSLQQGEGEKLFF. The rearrangement joins TRBV5-1 to TRBJ1-4, with D maybe TRBD1 (6 bases). The germline gives CDR1 SGHRS, CDR2 YFSETQ. Trimming pared 1 base from V and 7 bases from J, leaving 14 bases between. The CDR3 runs to 15 residues. The variable domain in full, with the rest retrieved from reference TRBV5-1 and TRBJ1-4, is KAGVTQTPRYLIKTRGQQVTLSCSPISGHRSVSWYQQTPGQGLQFLFEYFSETQRNKGNFPGRFSGRQFSNSRSEMNVSTLELGDSALYLCASSLQQGEGEKLFFGSGTQLSVL.

This chain links TRBV2 with TRBJ2-1; the D gene is possibly TRBD1 (6 bases). Germline CDR1 reads SNHLY; CDR2 reads FYNNEI. The CDR3 loop spans 13 amino acids. V was trimmed by 4 bases and J by 5 bases, leaving 9 bases between them. Here the CDR3 DNA reads TGTGCCAGCAGTGTAGGGGGAAACAATGAGCAGTTCTTC. This sequence encodes CASSVGGNNEQFF.

The chain is built from TRBV2 and TRBJ1-2; 12 bases align to TRBD1. This CDR3 is 13 amino acids long. The germline CDR1 and CDR2 sequences are SNHLY and FYNNEI. The V segment lost 8 bases and the J segment 6 bases; nucleotides outside the gene matches: 4. CDR3 coding DNA: TGTGCCAGCTGGGGACAGGGGGCGCATGGCTACACCTTC. The encoded protein is CASWGQGAHGYTF.

This chain joins TRBV28 and TRBJ2-1; TRBD2 aligns across 10 bases. Germline lookup yields CDR1 MDHEN and CDR2 SYDVKM. Unmatched junction bases numbered 11, after V lost 3 bases and J lost 12 bases. This CDR3 contains 15 residues. CDR3 sequence reads: CASSLGTALAGRQFF. For the CDR3, the DNA is TGTGCCAGCAGTTTGGGGACAGCACTAGCGGGAAGGCAGTTCTTC. The full variable domain, in which reference TRBV28 and TRBJ2-1 provide the parts outside the CDR3, is DVKVTQSSRYLVKRTGEKVFLECVQDMDHENMFWYRQDPGLGLRLIYFSYDVKMKEKGDIPEGYSVSREKKERFSLILESASTNQTSMYLCASSLGTALAGRQFFGPGTRLTVL.

This clone was seen a few times. The chain couples TRBV11-2 to TRBJ2-6; a possible D gene is TRBD2 (5 bases). CDR1 and CDR2 (germline): SGHAT, FQNNGV. CDR3 length: 19 amino acids. Deletions cut 5 bases from V and 0 bases from J, with 20 bases between. The CDR3 DNA sequence: TGTGCCAGCAGCGGCGGTGTGACGGACTCGACCTCTGGGGCCAACGTCCTGACTTTC. This translates into CASSGGVTDSTSGANVLTF.

The chain employs TRBV28 and TRBJ1-5, with 11 bases matching TRBD1. Germline V gives CDR1 MDHEN, CDR2 SYDVKM. V was clipped by 6 bases and J by 0 bases; unmatched bases: 4. The CDR3 covers 16 residues. The CDR3 DNA reads TGTGCCAGCAGGGACAGGGGGCGGAATAGCAATCAGCCCCAGCATTTT. Protein: CASRDRGRNSNQPQHF.

This chain uses TRBV5-5 with TRBJ1-5; D possibly corresponds to TRBD1 (5 bases). The CDR3 runs 16 residues. Germline lookup yields CDR1 SGHKS and CDR2 YYEKEE (reference sequence). The ends were cut back, 0 bases at V and 7 bases at J, with 17 bases in the middle. The CDR3 sequence is CASSLGLSGGVQPQHF. In nucleotides, the CDR3 is TGTGCCAGCAGCTTGGGCCTGTCGGGAGGGGTCCAGCCCCAGCATTTT.